A single sample gave rise to the 15 T cell receptor beta chains below, sequenced in a study of CXCR3-negative and CXCR3-positive naive CD8 T cells. TRB cDNA was prepared as libraries by UMI-labeled 5' RACE. TCRdb reanalyzed the 5' RACE reads and collapses them to one entry per CDR3 protein, without DNA. The listing records around 40,000 distinct CDR3 sequences. The sequencing input was naive CXCR3- CD8+ T cells from blood. Specified subset: CD45RO-CCR7+CD27+CD95- naive CD8+ T cells lacking CXCR3 (TNR3-). The receptors originated from a human donor in good health. Some clones in this sample may be carry-over from other donors' samples.

This chain uses TRBV29-1 with TRBJ1-1. CDR3 length equals 12 residues. Germline loops: CDR1 SQVTM, CDR2 ANQGSEA. The CDR3 spells CSVEPSGPEAFF.

This rearrangement joins TRBV29-1 to TRBJ1-2. Germline CDR1 reads SQVTM; CDR2 reads ANQGSEA. The CDR3 extends over 18 amino acids. The CDR3 protein is CSVALGHVQGSILYGYTF.

V and J are TRBV29-1 and TRBJ2-1; TCRdb returns TRBD2, unconfirmable since there is no DNA. Germline values: CDR1 SQVTM, CDR2 ANQGSEA. The CDR3 has 13 residues. The CDR3 reads CSGHGGSYNEQFF.

V is TRBV15 and J is TRBJ2-7; TCRdb calls TRBD1, which cannot be checked without DNA. The CDR3 runs to 17 residues. Germline V CDR1 and CDR2: LNHNV, YYDKDF (reference sequence). The CDR3 sequence is CATSRDVGGTVRDEQYF.

This CDR3 reads CSVDFGSYEQYF. The gene calls are TRBV29-1 and TRBJ2-7. Germline-derived CDR1 and CDR2 are SQVTM and ANQGSEA. This CDR3 contains 12 residues.

The chain uses TRBV5-1 and TRBJ2-7; TCRdb names TRBD1, which stays unverified in the absence of DNA. This CDR3 has 14 amino acids. The V gene's germline CDR1 is SGHRS and CDR2 YFSETQ. CDR3 amino acids: CASSFDRGNYEQYF.

CDR3 in amino acids: CASSSSGGSYSEQFF. The chain has TRBV9 and TRBJ2-1; the TCRdb call, TRBD2, lacks DNA for checking. The CDR3 is 15 amino acids. The germline gives CDR1 SGDLS, CDR2 YYNGEE.

V and J are TRBV24-1 and TRBJ2-7; TCRdb calls TRBD2, which cannot be checked without DNA. The CDR3 runs to 15 residues. Germline V gene sequence: CDR1 KGHDR, CDR2 SFDVKD. CDR3 in amino acids: CATSESGPPSYEQYF.

The rearrangement joins TRBV20-1 to TRBJ2-1. The CDR3 sequence is 15 residues long. CDR1 DFQATT and CDR2 SNEGSKA come from the germline V gene (reference sequence). CDR3: CSARHDMSSYNEQFF.

The genes are TRBV2 and TRBJ2-7; TCRdb picks TRBD1, but there is no DNA to check that call. Germline CDR1 reads SNHLY; CDR2 reads FYNNEI. CDR3 size: 14 residues. CDR3 loop: CASNPWQGANEQYF.

The chain uses TRBV10-1 and TRBJ2-7; TCRdb selects TRBD2, and the lack of DNA leaves this call unchecked. The germline CDR1 and CDR2 sequences are WNHNN and SYGVQD (reference sequence). This CDR3 region has 14 residues. CDR3 in amino acids: CASSERTGLSGQYF.

This chain connects TRBV15 to TRBJ2-1. Germline-derived CDR1 and CDR2 are LNHNV and YYDKDF (reference sequence). This CDR3 spans 14 amino acids. CDR3: CATSRDPTYNEQFF.

The gene calls are TRBV6-4 and TRBJ2-3; TCRdb names TRBD1, which stays unverified in the absence of DNA. This CDR3 comprises 14 residues. CDR1 MRHNA and CDR2 SNTAGT come from the germline V gene. CDR3 protein: CASSVGGGTDTQYF.

This chain uses TRBV25-1 with TRBJ2-5; the D gene TCRdb calls, TRBD2, cannot be checked with no DNA. The germline V gene encodes CDR1 MGHDK and CDR2 SYGVNS. This CDR3 spans 15 amino acids. CDR3 sequence: CASSELAGGQETQYF.

The chain joins TRBV29-1 to TRBJ2-2; the D gene TCRdb calls, TRBD2, cannot be checked with no DNA. This CDR3 has 12 amino acids. CDR1 is SQVTM and CDR2 is ANQGSEA in the germline V gene. The CDR3 sequence: CSATGEAGELFF.